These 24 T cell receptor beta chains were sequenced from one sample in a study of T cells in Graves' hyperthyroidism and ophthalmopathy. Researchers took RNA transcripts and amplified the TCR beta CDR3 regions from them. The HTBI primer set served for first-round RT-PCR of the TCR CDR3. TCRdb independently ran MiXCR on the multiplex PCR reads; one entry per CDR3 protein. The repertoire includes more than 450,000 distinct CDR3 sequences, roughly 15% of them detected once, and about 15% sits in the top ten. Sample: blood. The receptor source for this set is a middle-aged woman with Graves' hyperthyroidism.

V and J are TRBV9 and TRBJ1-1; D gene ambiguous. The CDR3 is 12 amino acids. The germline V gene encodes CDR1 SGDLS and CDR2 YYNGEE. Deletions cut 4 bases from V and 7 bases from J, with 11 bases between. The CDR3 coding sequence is TGTGCCAGCAGCCCAGGACCCCTTGAAGCTTTCTTT. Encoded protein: CASSPGPLEAFF.

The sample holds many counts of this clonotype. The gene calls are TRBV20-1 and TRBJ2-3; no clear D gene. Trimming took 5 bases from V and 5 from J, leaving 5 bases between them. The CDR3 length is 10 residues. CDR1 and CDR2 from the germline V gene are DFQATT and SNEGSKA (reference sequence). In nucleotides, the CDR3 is TGCAGTGCTGGGGTAGATACGCAGTATTTT. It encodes CSAGVDTQYF.

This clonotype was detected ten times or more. The CDR3 DNA reads as TGCAGTGCTGGGGGGGGCTGGGGTGGCTACACCTTC. Its protein product is CSAGGGWGGYTF. V gene TRBV20-1 combines with J gene TRBJ1-2; D might be TRBD1 (6 bases). Per germline, CDR1 DFQATT and CDR2 SNEGSKA (reference sequence). This CDR3 spans 12 amino acids. V lost 5 bases, J lost 7 bases, and 14 bases lay in between.

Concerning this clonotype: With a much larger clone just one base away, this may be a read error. The CDR3 here is CASSLAGLPDNEQSF. The CDR3 DNA is TGCGCCAGCAGCTTAGCCGGACTACCTGACAATGAGCAGTCCTTC. The chain recombines TRBV5-1 with TRBJ2-1; D possibly corresponds to TRBD2 (6 bases). This CDR3 comprises 15 residues. Germline CDR1 is SGHRS and CDR2 is YFSETQ.

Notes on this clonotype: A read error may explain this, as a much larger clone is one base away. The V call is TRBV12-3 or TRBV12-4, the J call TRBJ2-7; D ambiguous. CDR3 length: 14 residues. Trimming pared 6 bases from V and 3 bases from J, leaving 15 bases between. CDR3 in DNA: TGTGCCAGCAGAAGAGCAGAGAGCAACTACGAGCAGTACTTC. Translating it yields CASRRAESNYEQYF.

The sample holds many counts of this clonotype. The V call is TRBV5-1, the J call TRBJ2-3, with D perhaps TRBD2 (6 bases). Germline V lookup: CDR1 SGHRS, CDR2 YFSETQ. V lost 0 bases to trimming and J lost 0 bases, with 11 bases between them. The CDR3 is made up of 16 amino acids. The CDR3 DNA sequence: TGCGCCAGCAGCTTGGACGCGGGATTAAGCACAGATACGCAGTATTTT. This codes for CASSLDAGLSTDTQYF.

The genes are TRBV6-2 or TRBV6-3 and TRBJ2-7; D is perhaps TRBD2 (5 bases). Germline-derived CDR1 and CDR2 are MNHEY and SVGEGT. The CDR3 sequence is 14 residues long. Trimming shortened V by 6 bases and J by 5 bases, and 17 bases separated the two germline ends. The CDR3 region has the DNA TGTGCCAGCAGACCCTTGGCTAGCCAGGACGAGCAGTACTTC. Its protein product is CASRPLASQDEQYF.

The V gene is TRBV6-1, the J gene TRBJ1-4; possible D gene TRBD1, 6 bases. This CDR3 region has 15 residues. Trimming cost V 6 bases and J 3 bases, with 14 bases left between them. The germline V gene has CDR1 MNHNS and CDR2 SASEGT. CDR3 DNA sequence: TGTGCCAGCAGCTTTCAGGGGTCACCTAATGAAAAACTGTTTTTT. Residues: CASSFQGSPNEKLFF.

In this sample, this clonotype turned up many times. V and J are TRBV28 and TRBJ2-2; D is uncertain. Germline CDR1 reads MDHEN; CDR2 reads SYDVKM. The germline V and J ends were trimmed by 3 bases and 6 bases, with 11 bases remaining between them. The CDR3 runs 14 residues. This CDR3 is CASSLRAKAGELFF. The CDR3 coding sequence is TGTGCCAGCAGTTTGAGAGCGAAGGCCGGGGAGCTGTTTTTT.

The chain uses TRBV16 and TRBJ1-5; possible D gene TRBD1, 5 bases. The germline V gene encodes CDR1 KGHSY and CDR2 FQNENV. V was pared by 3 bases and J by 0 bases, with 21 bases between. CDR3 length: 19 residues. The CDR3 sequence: CASSHPPGPPDYSNQPQHF. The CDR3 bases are TGTGCCAGCAGCCATCCCCCAGGGCCCCCCGACTATAGCAATCAGCCCCAGCATTTT.

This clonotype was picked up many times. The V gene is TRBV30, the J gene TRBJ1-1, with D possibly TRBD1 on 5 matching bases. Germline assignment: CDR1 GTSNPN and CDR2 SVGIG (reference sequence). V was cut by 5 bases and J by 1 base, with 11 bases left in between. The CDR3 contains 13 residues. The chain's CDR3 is CAWARGSNTEAFF. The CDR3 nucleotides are TGTGCCTGGGCGAGGGGCTCGAACACTGAAGCTTTCTTT.

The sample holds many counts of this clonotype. The CDR3 sequence is CASSQGSSNTGELFF. DNA of the CDR3: TGTGCCAGCAGTCAGGGATCCTCGAACACCGGGGAGCTGTTTTTT. The V gene is TRBV28, the J gene TRBJ2-2, with D possibly being TRBD1 (5 bases). Trimming removed 5 bases at V and 0 bases at J, with 10 bases between. The CDR3 consists of 15 residues. In germline, CDR1 is MDHEN, CDR2 SYDVKM.

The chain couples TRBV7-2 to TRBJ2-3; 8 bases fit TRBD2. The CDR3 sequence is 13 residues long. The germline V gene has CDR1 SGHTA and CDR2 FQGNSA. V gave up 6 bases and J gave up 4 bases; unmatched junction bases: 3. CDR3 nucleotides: TGTGCCAGCAGGCTTAGCGGGGCAGATACGCAGTATTTT. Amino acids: CASRLSGADTQYF.

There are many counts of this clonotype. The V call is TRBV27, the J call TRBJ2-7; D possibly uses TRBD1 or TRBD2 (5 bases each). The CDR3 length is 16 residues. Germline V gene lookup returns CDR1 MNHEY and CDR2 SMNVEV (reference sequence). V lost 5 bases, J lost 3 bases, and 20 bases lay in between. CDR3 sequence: CASSTQGPPTLYEQYF. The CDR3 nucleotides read TGTGCCAGCAGTACCCAGGGACCCCCGACTCTCTACGAGCAGTACTTC.

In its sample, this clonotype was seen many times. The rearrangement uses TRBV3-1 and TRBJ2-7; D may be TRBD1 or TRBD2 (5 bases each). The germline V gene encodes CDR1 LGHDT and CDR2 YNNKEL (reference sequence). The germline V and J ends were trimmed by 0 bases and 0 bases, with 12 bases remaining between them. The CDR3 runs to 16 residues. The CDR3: CASSQEVKGSSYEQYF. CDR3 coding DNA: TGTGCCAGCAGCCAAGAAGTGAAGGGGAGCTCCTACGAGCAGTACTTC.

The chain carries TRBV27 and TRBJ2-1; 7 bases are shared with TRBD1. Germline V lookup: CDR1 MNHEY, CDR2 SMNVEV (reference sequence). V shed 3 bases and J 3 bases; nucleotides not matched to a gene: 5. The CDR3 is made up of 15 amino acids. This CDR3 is CASSFDRDNYNEQFF. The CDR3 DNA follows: TGTGCCAGCAGTTTTGACAGGGATAACTACAATGAGCAGTTCTTC.

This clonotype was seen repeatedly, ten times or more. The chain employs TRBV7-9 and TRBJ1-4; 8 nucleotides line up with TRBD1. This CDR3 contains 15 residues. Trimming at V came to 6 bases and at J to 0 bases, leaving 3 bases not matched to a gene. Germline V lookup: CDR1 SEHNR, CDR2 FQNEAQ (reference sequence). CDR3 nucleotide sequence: TGTGCCAGCAGGGGGACAGGACCAACTAATGAAAAACTGTTTTTT. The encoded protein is CASRGTGPTNEKLFF. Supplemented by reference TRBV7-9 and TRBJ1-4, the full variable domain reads DTGVSQNPRHKITKRGQNVTFRCDPISEHNRLYWYRQTLGQGPEFLTYFQNEAQLEKSRLLSDRFSAERPKGSFSTLEIQRTEQGDSAMYLCASRGTGPTNEKLFFGSGTQLSVL.

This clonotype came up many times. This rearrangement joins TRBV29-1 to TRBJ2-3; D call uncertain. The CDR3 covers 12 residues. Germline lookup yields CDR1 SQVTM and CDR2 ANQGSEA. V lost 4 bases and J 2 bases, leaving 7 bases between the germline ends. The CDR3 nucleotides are TGCAGCGTTGGAGGCTCCACAGATACGCAGTATTTT. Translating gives CSVGGSTDTQYF.

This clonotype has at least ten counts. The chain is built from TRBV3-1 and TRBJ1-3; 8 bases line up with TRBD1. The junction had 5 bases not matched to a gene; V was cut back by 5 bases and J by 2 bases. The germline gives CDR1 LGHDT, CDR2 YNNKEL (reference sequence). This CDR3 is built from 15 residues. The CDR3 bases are TGTGCCAGCAGCACTGGGACAGGTGCTGGAAACACCATATATTTT. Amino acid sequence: CASSTGTGAGNTIYF.

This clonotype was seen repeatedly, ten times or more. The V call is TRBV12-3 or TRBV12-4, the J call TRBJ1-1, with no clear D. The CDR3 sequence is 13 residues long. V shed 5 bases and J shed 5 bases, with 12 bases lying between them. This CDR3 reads CASSPRQVTEAFF. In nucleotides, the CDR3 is TGTGCCAGCAGTCCCCGTCAGGTTACTGAAGCTTTCTTT.

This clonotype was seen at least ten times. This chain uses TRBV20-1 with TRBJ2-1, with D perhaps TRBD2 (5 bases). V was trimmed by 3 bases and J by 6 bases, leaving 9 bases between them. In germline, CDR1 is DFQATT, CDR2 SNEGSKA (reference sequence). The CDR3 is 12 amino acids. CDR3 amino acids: CSASGVINEQFF. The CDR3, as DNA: TGCAGTGCTAGCGGGGTCATCAATGAGCAGTTCTTC.

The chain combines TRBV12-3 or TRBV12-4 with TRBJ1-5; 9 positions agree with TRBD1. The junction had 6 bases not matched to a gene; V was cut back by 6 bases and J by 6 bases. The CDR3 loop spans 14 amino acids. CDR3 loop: CASSEGTGIQPQHF. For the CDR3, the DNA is TGTGCCAGCAGCGAGGGGACAGGGATTCAGCCCCAGCATTTT.

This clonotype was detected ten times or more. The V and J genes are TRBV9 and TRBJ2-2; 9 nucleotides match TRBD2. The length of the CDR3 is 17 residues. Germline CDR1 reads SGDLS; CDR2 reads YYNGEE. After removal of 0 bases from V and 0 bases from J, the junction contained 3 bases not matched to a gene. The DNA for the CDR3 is TGTGCCAGCAGCGTAGATACTAGCGGGCCGAACACCGGGGAGCTGTTTTTT. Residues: CASSVDTSGPNTGELFF.

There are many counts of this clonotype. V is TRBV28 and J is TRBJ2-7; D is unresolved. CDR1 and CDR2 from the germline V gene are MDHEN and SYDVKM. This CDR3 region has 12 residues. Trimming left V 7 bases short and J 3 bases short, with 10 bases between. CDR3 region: CASKRQNYEQYF. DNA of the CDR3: TGTGCCAGCAAACGACAAAACTACGAGCAGTACTTC.